This TCR beta chain emerged from a study of blood T cell repertoires in COVID-19. The overall study: Sources were T cells, B-cell-depleted T cells, or PBMCs; the material itself was cDNA or gDNA.

Participants had their cohort set by participant-reported clinical history. With regard to this clone: One end of the junction is discordant with germline, which a read error may explain.

Germline V gene sequence: CDR1 SGHRS, CDR2 YFSETQ. The CDR3 is 16 amino acids. Under the authors' procedure: Amplifying reference gene primers gave estimates of nucleated cell counts. The table came from immunoSEQ multiplex PCR; TCRdb's copy has only in-frame clones and leaves some out. V and J calls and clone size follow that table, whereas D and trimming were derived from the DNA. In the table there are about 260,000 clones, approximately 79% of which are singletons. Sequenced input: PBMCs or T cells enriched from blood (not recorded which). This clonotype was obtained from a young man with acute COVID-19. The gene calls are TRBV5-1 and TRBJ2-1, with D perhaps TRBD2 (5 bases). The CDR3: CASSVGGGSSYNEQFF. CDR3 in DNA: TGTGCCAGCAGCGTTGGAGGCGGGTCCTCCTACAATGAGCAGTTCTTC. The variable domain in full, with the rest retrieved from reference TRBV5-1 and TRBJ2-1, is KAGVTQTPRYLIKTRGQQVTLSCSPISGHRSVSWYQQTPGQGLQFLFEYFSETQRNKGNFPGRFSGRQFSNSRSEMNVSTLELGDSALYLCASSVGGGSSYNEQFFGPGTRLTVL.